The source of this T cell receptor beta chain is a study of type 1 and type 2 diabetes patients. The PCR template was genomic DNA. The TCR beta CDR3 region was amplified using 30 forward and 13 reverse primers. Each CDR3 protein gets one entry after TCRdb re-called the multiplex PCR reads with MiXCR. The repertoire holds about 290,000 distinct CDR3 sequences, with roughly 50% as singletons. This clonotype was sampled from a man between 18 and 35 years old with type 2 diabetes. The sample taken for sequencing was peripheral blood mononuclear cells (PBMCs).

CDR3 amino acids: CASSDDGDYGYTF. Written as DNA, the CDR3 is TGTGCCAGCAGTGATGACGGGGACTATGGCTACACCTTC. This chain joins TRBV2 and TRBJ1-2; the D is unclear. V lost 3 bases and J lost 3, with 8 bases in between. In germline, CDR1 is SNHLY, CDR2 FYNNEI. This CDR3 has 13 amino acids.